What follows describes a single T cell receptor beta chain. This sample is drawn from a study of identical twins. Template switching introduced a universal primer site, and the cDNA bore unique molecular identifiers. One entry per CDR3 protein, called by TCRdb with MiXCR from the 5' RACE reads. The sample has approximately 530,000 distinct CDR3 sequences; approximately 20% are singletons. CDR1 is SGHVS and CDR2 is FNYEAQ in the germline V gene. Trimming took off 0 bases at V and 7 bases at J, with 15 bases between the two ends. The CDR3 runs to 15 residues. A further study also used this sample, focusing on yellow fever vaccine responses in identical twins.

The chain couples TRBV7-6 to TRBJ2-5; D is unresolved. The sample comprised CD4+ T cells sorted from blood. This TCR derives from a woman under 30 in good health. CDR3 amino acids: CASSLAKSPVGTQYF. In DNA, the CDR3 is TGTGCCAGCAGCTTAGCCAAATCACCTGTTGGGACCCAGTACTTC.